The source of this T cell receptor (beta chain) is a study of shared clonotypes between healthy human individuals (dated by TCRdb to about 2020). With regard to the full study: The cohort comprised a couple of women and three men aged 18 to 49 years. For each donor, three plates each were used for CD4 naive and CD4 memory, two plates were used for CD8 naive, and one plate was used for CD8 memory. Blood TCR repertoires of roughly five healthy adults were deeply sequenced to estimate repertoire size and the extent of clonotype sharing between individuals. Libraries were prepared and TCR repertoires were sequenced by different laboratories using diverse techniques, in order to increase sequencing depth and limit assay-specific biases. Between about 0.94 and 8.9 billion PBMCs per donor were obtained by leukapheresis.

Healthy HIV-negative adults with no recently reported acute infections or vaccinations were included as donors. Every donor was a Caucasian adult living in Nashville, Tennessee, USA. CD4+ T cells were enriched through magnetic negative selection, after which naive cells were positively selected on CD45RA and the remaining negative fraction served as the memory subset. Blood was obtained by leukapheresis, after which PBMCs were separated by Ficoll-Histopaque density gradient centrifugation and cryopreserved in liquid nitrogen vapor phase. Purity and quantity of every magnetically sorted T cell population were checked by analytical flow cytometry. Genomic DNA was isolated from every sorted fraction and measured by UV absorbance on a Nanodrop 2000c. On the study overall, not on this receptor specifically: Naive subsets generally had larger estimated clonotype richness than memory subsets did. Pairwise subsampling indicated that sequencing depth was expected to affect the degree of clonotype sharing among donors. Clonotypes shared by all four sorted-subset donors showed higher generation probabilities than non-shared clonotypes. When four donors were compared, the shared fraction of clonotypes was 5% to 6.5% for naive CD4, roughly 3.4% for naive CD8, about 2.4% for memory CD4, and roughly 0.43% for memory CD8. Because the study included a small number of donors, the genetic and exposure-history diversity represented was limited. Rarefaction of sorted-subset datasets indicated incomplete sequencing despite the large sequencing depth. Sampling was limited to blood, and TCR repertoires in tissue likely differ from TCR repertoires in blood.

Counted from cysteine to phenylalanine, this CDR3 has 12 amino acids. The entry retains the CDR3 DNA only, 36 bases that are in frame from base 1. The junction carries 12 bases between V and J, which are trimmed by 5 bases and 8 bases respectively. CDR1 and CDR2 are read off the germline V gene as SGHRS and YFSETQ. As concerns this clone: Its antigen is not yet known. It has no much larger one-base neighbor in the sample; base qualities were not kept.

Using the deep immunoSEQ assay, TCR CDR3 regions were amplified from genomic DNA by multiplex PCR. Genomic DNA extracted from each cell subset was distributed evenly over all wells of several immunoSEQ 96-well plates, and each plate served as one replicate. Each replicate PCR for sorted subsets received about 200 ng genomic DNA, equal to roughly 33,000 T cell genomes. Purified libraries were quantified with a Qubit 3.0 fluorometer, sized on a Bioanalyzer 2100, and re-quantified with the KAPA Library Quantification kit. A separate single-read 150-cycle Illumina NextSeq 550 flow cell was used to sequence each immunoSEQ 96-well plate. Per the source publication's procedure: Because only junctional sequences without quality scores were contained in the immunoSEQ output, filtering matching that applied to full-length reads could not be performed. Sequences were annotated with PyIR, a Python wrapper for IgBLAST v1.9, using IMGT germline references to assign V/J genes and CDR3. Any read was removed if the V/J assignment was weak (E-value above 1e-6), the CDR3 was missing, or the read contained stop codons, out-of-frame junctions, or ambiguous translated residues. A V3J clonotype was defined by an identical inferred V gene, J gene, and CDR3 amino acid sequence. The percentage overlap between two repertoires was calculated by dividing the number of shared unique clonotypes by the size of the smaller repertoire. Richness of each repertoire was evaluated using RTK rarefaction, the Chao1 estimator, and Recon v2.1 estimates of unobserved clonotypes. For all TCRbeta clonotypes obtained by the gDNA method from several donors, generation probabilities were computed with OLGA. Not all clones reach the TCRdb copy of this immuneACCESS table, which keeps in-frame sequences only. Checked studies attribute under half of the gap to unresolved V genes and leave the rest unexplained. V and J calls and clone size are as listed in that table; D and trimming were resolved from the DNA. Across this sample there are over a million clones, with roughly 96% seen only once. Of the sample, approximately 1.1% is held by the ten largest clones.

Sample: naive CD4+ T cells sorted from blood. The intended sense of this specimen's cell subset or site label: CD45RA+ positively selected. The source of this sequence is a man aged 25-45 years in good health. The chain links TRBV5-1 with TRBJ2-3, and TRBD2 may be the D gene, going by 5 matching bases. CDR3 reads: CASREEFGTQYF. The DNA sequence is as follows: TGCGCCAGCAGGGAGGAGTTCGGTACGCAGTATTTT. With the rest looked up from the reference TRBV5-1 and TRBJ2-3 genes rather than sequenced, the full variable domain is KAGVTQTPRYLIKTRGQQVTLSCSPISGHRSVSWYQQTPGQGLQFLFEYFSETQRNKGNFPGRFSGRQFSNSRSEMNVSTLELGDSALYLCASREEFGTQYFGPGTRLTVL.